This T cell receptor beta chain was obtained from a study of blood T cell repertoires in COVID-19. Study summary: T cells, B-cell-depleted T cells, or PBMCs supplied cDNA or gDNA.

Per the study methods: Amplification of reference gene primers provided the estimated nucleated cell counts. Some clones are missing from TCRdb's copy, which holds only in-frame ones; the method was immunoSEQ multiplex PCR. V, J and clone size derive from that table, while D and trimming were established from the DNA sequence. This sample has around 200,000 clones, with roughly 80% found just once. Trimming pared 0 bases from V and 10 bases from J, leaving 17 bases between. Germline CDR1 LGHNA, CDR2 YSLEER. This CDR3 spans 15 amino acids. Sequencing used peripheral blood. The receptor was derived from a woman aged 80 or over with acute or convalescent COVID-19. The chain has TRBV4-3 and TRBJ2-3; possible D gene TRBD2, 5 bases. CDR3 DNA: TGCGCCAGCAGCCAAGAGCCGCGTGAGGGTTATTCGCAGTATTTT. This sequence encodes CASSQEPREGYSQYF.